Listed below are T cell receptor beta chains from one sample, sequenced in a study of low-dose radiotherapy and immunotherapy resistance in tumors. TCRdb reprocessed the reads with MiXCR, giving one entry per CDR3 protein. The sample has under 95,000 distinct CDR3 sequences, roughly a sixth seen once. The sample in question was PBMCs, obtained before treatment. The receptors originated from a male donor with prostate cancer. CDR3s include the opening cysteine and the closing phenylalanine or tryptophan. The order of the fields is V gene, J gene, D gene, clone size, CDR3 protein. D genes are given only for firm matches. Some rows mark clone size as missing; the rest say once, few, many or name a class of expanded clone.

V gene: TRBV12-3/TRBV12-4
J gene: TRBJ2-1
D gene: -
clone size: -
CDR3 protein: CASSTKTYNEQFF

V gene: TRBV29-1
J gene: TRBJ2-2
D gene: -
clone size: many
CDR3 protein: CSVGGATGELFF

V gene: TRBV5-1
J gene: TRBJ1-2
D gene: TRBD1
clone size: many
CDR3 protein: CASSLTDRGGYTF

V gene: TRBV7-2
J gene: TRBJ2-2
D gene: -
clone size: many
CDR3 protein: CASSLRLTGELFF

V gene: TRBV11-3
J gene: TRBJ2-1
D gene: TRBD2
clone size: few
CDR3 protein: CASSTPLAGGHNEQFF

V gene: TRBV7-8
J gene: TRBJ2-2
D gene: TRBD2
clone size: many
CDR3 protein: CASSSTSGGFGTGELFF

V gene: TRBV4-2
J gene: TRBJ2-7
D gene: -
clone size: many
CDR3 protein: CASSQEYGPYEQYF

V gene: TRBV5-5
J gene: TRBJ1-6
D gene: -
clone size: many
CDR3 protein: CASSSRVTNSPLHF

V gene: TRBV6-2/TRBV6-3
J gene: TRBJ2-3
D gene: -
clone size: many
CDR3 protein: CASRPGTDTQYF

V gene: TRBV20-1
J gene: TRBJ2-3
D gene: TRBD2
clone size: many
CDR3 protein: CSAPKGSGGNTDTQYF

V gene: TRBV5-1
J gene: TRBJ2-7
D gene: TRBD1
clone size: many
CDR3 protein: CASSFTGGTSYEQYF

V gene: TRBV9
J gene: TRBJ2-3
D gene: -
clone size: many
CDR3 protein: CASSFSTDTQYF

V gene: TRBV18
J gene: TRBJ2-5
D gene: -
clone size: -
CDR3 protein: CASSPSGAEETQYF

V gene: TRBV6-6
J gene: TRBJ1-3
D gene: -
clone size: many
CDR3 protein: CASSQQGSGNTIYF

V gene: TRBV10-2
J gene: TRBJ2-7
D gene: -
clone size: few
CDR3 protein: CASSDGTISYEQYF

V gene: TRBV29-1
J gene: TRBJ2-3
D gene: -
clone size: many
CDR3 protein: CSATVTGTGADTQYF

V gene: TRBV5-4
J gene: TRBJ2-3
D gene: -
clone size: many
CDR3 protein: CASSLEPGDTDTQYF

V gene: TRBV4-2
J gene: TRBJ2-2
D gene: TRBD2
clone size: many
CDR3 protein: CASSQGIGGLAGGNTGELFF

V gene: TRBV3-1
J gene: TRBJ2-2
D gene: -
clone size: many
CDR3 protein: CASSQNTGELFF

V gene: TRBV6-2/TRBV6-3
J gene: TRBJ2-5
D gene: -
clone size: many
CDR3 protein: CASNPDGRQETQYF

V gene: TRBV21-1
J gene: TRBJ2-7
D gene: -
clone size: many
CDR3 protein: CASSKALLAGDSYEQYF

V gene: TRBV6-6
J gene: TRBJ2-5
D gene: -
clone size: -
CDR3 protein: CASSYDFFVKETQYF

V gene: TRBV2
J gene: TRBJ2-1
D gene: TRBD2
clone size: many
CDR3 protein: CASSKNPTGGGEQFF

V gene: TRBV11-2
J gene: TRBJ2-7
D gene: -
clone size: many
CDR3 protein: CASSTTRQGELYF

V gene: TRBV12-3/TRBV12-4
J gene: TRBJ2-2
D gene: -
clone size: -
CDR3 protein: CASSLMGGRLGELFF

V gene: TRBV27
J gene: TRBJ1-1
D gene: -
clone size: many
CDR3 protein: CASSYSRGGTEAFF

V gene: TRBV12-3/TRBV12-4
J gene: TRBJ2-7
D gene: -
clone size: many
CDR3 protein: CASSFNWGGEQYF

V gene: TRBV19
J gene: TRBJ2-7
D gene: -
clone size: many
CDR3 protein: CASSIYGSSYEQYF

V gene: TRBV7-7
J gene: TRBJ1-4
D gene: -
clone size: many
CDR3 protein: CASSLGPNNEKLFF

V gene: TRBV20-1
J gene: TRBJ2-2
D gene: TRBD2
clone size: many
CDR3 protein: CSARAPGGGPGELFF

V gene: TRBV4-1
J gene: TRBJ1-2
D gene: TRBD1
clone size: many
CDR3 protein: CASSAHAGGDYGYTF

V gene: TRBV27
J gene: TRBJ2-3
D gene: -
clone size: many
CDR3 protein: CASQVQGNLPTDTQYF

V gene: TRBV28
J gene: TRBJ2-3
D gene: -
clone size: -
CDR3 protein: CASRAGRKTYF

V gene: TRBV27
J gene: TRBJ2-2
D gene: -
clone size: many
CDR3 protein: CASSLTRQGGGELFF

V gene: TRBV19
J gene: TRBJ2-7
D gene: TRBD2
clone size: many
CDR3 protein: CASSKGLAGTYEQYF

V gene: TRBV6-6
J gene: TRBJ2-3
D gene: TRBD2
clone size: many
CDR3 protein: CASSYIAGRVDTQYF

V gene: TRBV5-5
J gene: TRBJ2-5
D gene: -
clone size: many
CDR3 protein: CASSLVAGHHGETQYF

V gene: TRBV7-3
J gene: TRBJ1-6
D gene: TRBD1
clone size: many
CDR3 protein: CASSISGGNNSPLHF

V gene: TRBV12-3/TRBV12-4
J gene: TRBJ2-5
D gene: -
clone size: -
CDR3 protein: CASSLWGGETQYF

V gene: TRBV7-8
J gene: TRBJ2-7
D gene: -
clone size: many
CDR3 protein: CASSRTRGSYEQYF

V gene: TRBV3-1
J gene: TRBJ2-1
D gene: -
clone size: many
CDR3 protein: CASSQLSINEQFF

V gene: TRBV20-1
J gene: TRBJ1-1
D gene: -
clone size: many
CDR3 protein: CSAQQRTNTEAFF

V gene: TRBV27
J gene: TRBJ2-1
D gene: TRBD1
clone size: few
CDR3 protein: CATAGTGASGEQFF

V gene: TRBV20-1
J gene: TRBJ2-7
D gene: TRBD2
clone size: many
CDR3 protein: CSARTSGGISYEQYF

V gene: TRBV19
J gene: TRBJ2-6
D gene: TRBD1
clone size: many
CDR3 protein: CASSPGTGTSGANVLTF

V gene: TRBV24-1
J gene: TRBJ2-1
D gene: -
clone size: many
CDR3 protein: CATSDEPYNEQFF

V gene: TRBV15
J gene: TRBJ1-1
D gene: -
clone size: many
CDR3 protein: CATGPGANTEAFF

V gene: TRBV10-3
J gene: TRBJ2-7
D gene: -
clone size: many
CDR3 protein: CAISVGGLYEQYF

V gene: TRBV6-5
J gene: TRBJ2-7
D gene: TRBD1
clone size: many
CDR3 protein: CASSYRGQGTYEQYF

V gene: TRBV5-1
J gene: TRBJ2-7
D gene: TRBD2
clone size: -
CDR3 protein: CASSARLRGAYEQYF

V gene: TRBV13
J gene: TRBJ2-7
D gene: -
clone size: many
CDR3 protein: CASSSKDRPTYEQYF

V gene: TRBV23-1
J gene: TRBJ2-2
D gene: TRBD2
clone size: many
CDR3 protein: CASSLLPLAGGRSGELFF

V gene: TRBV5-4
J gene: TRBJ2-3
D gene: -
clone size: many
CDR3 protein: CASRTLGTDTQYF